The present T cell receptor beta chain was sequenced within a study of OX40 agonist ivuxolimab in advanced cancers. The CDR3 totals 14 residues. Germline CDR1 SQVTM, CDR2 ANQGSEA. V was clipped by 4 bases and J by 7 bases; unmatched bases: 9. Study-wide points: No antigen was identified for the clonally expanded peripheral T cells. At doses 0.1 to 3.0 mg/kg, CD4+ and CD8+ clones expanded.

About this clone: Its specificity is unknown.

The protocol was immunoSEQ multiplex PCR, while the TCRdb copy is restricted to in-frame clones and leaves out a portion. The data hold approximately 90,000 clones, with about 90% observed a single time. The sample in question was CD4+ or CD8+ T cells sorted from blood, obtained in a trial of the OX40 agonist ivuxolimab. This TCR derives from an adult with an advanced solid tumor such as melanoma, head and neck, liver or kidney cancer. The chain is built from TRBV29-1 and TRBJ2-2, with 7 bases fitting TRBD1. The CDR3 is CSVGVQGSGGELFF. CDR3 nucleotide sequence: TGCAGCGTTGGGGTACAGGGGTCGGGCGGGGAGCTGTTTTTT.